One and the same sample provided the 15 T cell receptor beta chains below, sequenced in a study of TIL therapy for anti-PD-1-resistant metastatic lung cancer. The libraries were made with immunoSEQ v3. Repertoires were generated with immunoSEQ multiplex PCR, while TCRdb's copy carries only in-frame clones and drops some. The sample contains about 100,000 clones, about two thirds of which appear only once. The time point denotes: pre-treatment sample, taken before nivolumab and TIL therapy. The tumor samples were excised metastases, mostly pleural nodules or supraclavicular lymph nodes. Sequenced material: tumor tissue, taken at baseline. These receptors originate from a person aged 25-80 years with non-small cell lung cancer.

This clone was picked up one time. V is TRBV5-1 and J is TRBJ2-5; D possibly uses TRBD1 or TRBD2 (6 bases each). Germline lookup yields CDR1 SGHRS and CDR2 YFSETQ. The CDR3 runs to 15 residues. With 0 bases removed from V and 5 bases from J, the gap between germline ends came to 14 bases. CDR3 nucleotide sequence: TGCGCCAGCAGCTTGGGATCCACGGGGGCCGAGACCCAGTACTTC. Its translation is CASSLGSTGAETQYF.

The V and J genes are TRBV9 and TRBJ2-5, with 12 bases fitting TRBD2. Germline-derived CDR1 and CDR2 are SGDLS and YYNGEE. V was clipped by 3 bases and J by 5 bases; unmatched bases: 5. This CDR3 region has 15 residues. This CDR3 is CASSEGLAGWETQYF. For the CDR3, the DNA is TGTGCCAGCAGCGAAGGACTAGCGGGATGGGAGACCCAGTACTTC.

This clone is a singleton in its sample. Possible read error: a much larger clone is one base away. The chain combines TRBV6-5 with TRBJ2-7; possibly TRBD1 for D (6 bases). V was trimmed by 4 bases and J by 3 bases, leaving 13 bases between them. The CDR3 contains 14 residues. The germline CDR1 and CDR2 sequences are MNHEY and SVGAGI. The CDR3 loop is CASSSPGTSYEQYF. CDR3 DNA sequence: TGTGCCAGCAGTTCCCCTGGGACAAGCTACGAGCAGTACTTC.

This clone has just one count. The CDR3 DNA is TGCGCCAGCAGCCCAGAGGAATCGGGGGGTCTCTCCTACGAGCAGTACTTC. Protein: CASSPEESGGLSYEQYF. The V call is TRBV4-3, the J call TRBJ2-7; 7 nucleotides match TRBD2. There are 17 residues in the CDR3. Germline assignment: CDR1 LGHNA and CDR2 YSLEER. The junction had 12 bases not matched to a gene; V was cut back by 4 bases and J by 0 bases.

This clone was seen just once. The chain couples TRBV7-8 to TRBJ1-1; no definite D call. There are 13 residues in the CDR3. The ends were cut back, 5 bases at V and 5 bases at J, with 12 bases in the middle. Germline V gives CDR1 SGHVS, CDR2 FQNEAQ. Here the CDR3 DNA reads TGTGCCAGCAGCCCGGTAGGGTATACTGAAGCTTTCTTT. Amino acid sequence: CASSPVGYTEAFF.

This chain uses TRBV5-4 with TRBJ1-2; D might be TRBD1 (5 bases). Trimming cost V 7 bases and J 2 bases, with 12 bases left between them. The CDR3 is 13 amino acids. Germline CDR1 reads SGHNT; CDR2 reads YYREEE (reference sequence). DNA of the CDR3: TGTGCCAGCGGTAGCAGGGTGAACTATGGCTACACCTTC. Translating it yields CASGSRVNYGYTF.

The rearrangement uses TRBV12-3 or TRBV12-4 and TRBJ1-1, with a possible D match to TRBD1 (6 bases). The CDR3 is made up of 13 amino acids. Trimming took 2 bases from V and 5 from J, leaving 9 bases between them. Written as DNA, the CDR3 is TGTGCCAGCAGTTTATGGGGGCGGACTGAAGCTTTCTTT. The encoded protein is CASSLWGRTEAFF.

The genes are TRBV28 and TRBJ2-2, with D possibly matching TRBD2 (5 bases). The CDR3 consists of 14 residues. The V gene lost 5 bases and the J gene lost 5 bases, with 12 bases spanning the gap. CDR1 and CDR2 (germline): MDHEN, SYDVKM. CDR3 DNA: TGTGCCAGCAGTCTAACACTAGGAACCGGGGAGCTGTTTTTT. Residues: CASSLTLGTGELFF.

This clone appeared once. This chain uses TRBV9 with TRBJ1-1, with D uncertain. The CDR3 runs 13 residues. V was clipped by 2 bases and J by 3 bases, with 8 bases between them. Germline loops: CDR1 SGDLS, CDR2 YYNGEE. The CDR3 coding sequence is TGTGCCAGCAGCGTGAGTCAGGACACTGAAGCTTTCTTT. It yields the protein CASSVSQDTEAFF.

This clone was picked up a small number of times. CDR3 coding DNA: TGTGCCAGCAGTTACGAGAGCTTTTCACCCCTCCACTTT. Protein sequence: CASSYESFSPLHF. J is TRBJ1-6 and V is TRBV6-6; D gene uncertain. The length of the CDR3 is 13 residues. Trimming took 2 bases from V and 9 from J, leaving 8 bases between them. Germline V lookup: CDR1 MNHNY, CDR2 SVGAGI (reference sequence).

V gene TRBV6-5 combines with J gene TRBJ2-2; the match to TRBD1 covers 10 bases. The CDR3 covers 15 residues. With V trimmed by 0 bases and J by 7 bases, 2 bases remained unmatched. In germline, CDR1 is MNHEY, CDR2 SVGAGI. This CDR3 is CASSYSTGGGGELFF. The CDR3 nucleotides are TGTGCCAGCAGTTACTCGACAGGGGGCGGCGGGGAGCTGTTTTTT.

DNA of the CDR3: TGTGCCAGCAGTTACTCAGAGAGCTATGGCTACACCTTC. Its translation: CASSYSESYGYTF. The chain uses TRBV6-5 and TRBJ1-2; D uncertain. The ends were cut back, 0 bases at V and 4 bases at J, with 6 bases in the middle. The CDR3 spans 13 residues. Germline assignment: CDR1 MNHEY and CDR2 SVGAGI.

The rearrangement links TRBV11-2 to TRBJ2-1; the D is unclear. The CDR3 consists of 14 residues. Germline lookup yields CDR1 SGHAT and CDR2 FQNNGV. V was cut by 3 bases and J by 0 bases, with 6 bases left in between. This CDR3 reads CASSFASSYNEQFF. The CDR3 DNA reads TGTGCCAGCAGCTTCGCCAGCTCCTACAATGAGCAGTTCTTC.

A single count supports this clone. V gene TRBV5-1 combines with J gene TRBJ1-1; D gene uncertain. Trimming shortened V by 0 bases and J by 1 base, and 10 bases separated the two germline ends. Germline V gene data show CDR1 as SGHRS and CDR2 as YFSETQ. The CDR3 consists of 15 residues. The CDR3 reads CASSLARVSNTEAFF. The CDR3 DNA reads TGCGCCAGCAGCTTGGCCCGGGTTTCGAACACTGAAGCTTTCTTT.

V gene TRBV12-1 combines with J gene TRBJ2-5; the table names TRBD2, a call not compared with the DNA. TRBV12-1 is deemed a pseudogene. CDR3 length: 17 amino acids. The CDR3 here is CASSGVGAGLSRETQYF. The CDR3 DNA reads as TGTGCCAGCAGCGGCGTTGGAGCGGGGCTTTCTAGGGAGACCCAGTACTTC.